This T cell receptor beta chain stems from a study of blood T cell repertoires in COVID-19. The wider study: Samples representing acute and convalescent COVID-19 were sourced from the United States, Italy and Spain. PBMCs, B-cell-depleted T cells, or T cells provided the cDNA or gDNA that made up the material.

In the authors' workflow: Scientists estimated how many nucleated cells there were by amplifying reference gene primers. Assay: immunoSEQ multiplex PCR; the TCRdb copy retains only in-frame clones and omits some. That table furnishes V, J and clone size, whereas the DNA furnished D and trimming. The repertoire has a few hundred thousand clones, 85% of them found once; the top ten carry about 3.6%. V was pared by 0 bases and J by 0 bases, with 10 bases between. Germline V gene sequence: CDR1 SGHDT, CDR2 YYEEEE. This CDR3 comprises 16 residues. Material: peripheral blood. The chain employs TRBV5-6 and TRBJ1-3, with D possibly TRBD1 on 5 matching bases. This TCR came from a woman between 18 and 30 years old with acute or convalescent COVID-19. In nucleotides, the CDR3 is TGTGCCAGCAGCTTGGTTGGGGCGAGCTCTGGAAACACCATATATTTT. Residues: CASSLVGASSGNTIYF.